These 12 T cell receptor beta chains came from one sample sequenced in a study of blood T cell repertoires in COVID-19. Clones were sequenced by immunoSEQ multiplex PCR, and TCRdb holds only the in-frame ones, with some missing. The sample includes around 190,000 clones, 88% of them seen just once. Sequenced: peripheral blood. The receptors here all came from a man aged 18 to 30 with active or convalescent COVID-19.

V and J are TRBV10-3 and TRBJ1-2; TRBD1 agrees at 10 bases. Germline V gene data show CDR1 as ENHRY and CDR2 as SYGVKD. This CDR3 is 12 amino acids long. V was pared by 6 bases and J by 8 bases, with 3 bases of the junction left unmatched. CDR3 region: CAIRTGGGGYTF. The DNA of the CDR3 is TGTGCCATCAGGACAGGGGGCGGCGGCTACACCTTC.

The chain combines TRBV19 with TRBJ2-3; 13 bases are shared with TRBD2. The CDR3 is 15 amino acids. V shed 5 bases, J shed 4 bases, and the junction held 3 bases outside the gene matches. Germline lookup yields CDR1 LNHDA and CDR2 SQIVND (reference sequence). The CDR3 coding sequence is TGTGCCAGTAGTCGGACTAGCGGGGGCCCAGATACGCAGTATTTT. Translated, it gives CASSRTSGGPDTQYF.

This clone came up once. This rearrangement joins TRBV19 to TRBJ1-1; tentatively, D is TRBD1 (6 bases). V was pared by 3 bases and J by 10 bases, with 21 bases between. The CDR3 loop spans 15 amino acids. CDR1 is LNHDA, CDR2 SQIVND, per germline (reference sequence). CDR3 DNA: TGTGCCAGTAGTATTAGATTGGGGGGGCTCGTAGTAGCTTTCTTT. It yields the protein CASSIRLGGLVVAFF.

About this clone: This specimen includes other DNA sequences encoding the same CDR3. The V call is TRBV3-1 (or the pseudogene TRBV3-2), the J call TRBJ1-5; D is uncertain. This CDR3 contains 13 residues. Germline V gives CDR1 LGHDT, CDR2 YNNKEL (reference sequence). V was cut by 0 bases and J by 4 bases, with 4 bases left in between. The CDR3 loop reads CASSQDLNQPQHF. The CDR3 DNA reads TGTGCCAGCAGCCAAGACTTAAATCAGCCCCAGCATTTT.

V gene TRBV3-1 (or the pseudogene TRBV3-2) combines with J gene TRBJ2-1; 9 positions agree with TRBD2. With 4 bases clipped from V and 15 bases from J, the junction kept 4 bases outside the gene matches. Germline-derived CDR1 and CDR2 are LGHDT and YNNKEL (reference sequence). This CDR3 has 11 residues. The CDR3 spells CASSLSGGLFF. As DNA, the CDR3 is TGTGCCAGCAGCCTTAGCGGGGGTCTGTTCTTC.

This chain connects TRBV3-1 (or the pseudogene TRBV3-2) to TRBJ2-7; maybe TRBD2 (6 bases). The CDR3 has 15 residues. Germline CDR1 reads LGHDT; CDR2 reads YNNKEL (reference sequence). V lost 9 bases and J lost 5, with 23 bases in between. Here the CDR3 reads CASTPPPGGKNEQYF. CDR3 coding DNA: TGTGCCAGTACACCCCCCCCCGGCGGGAAAAACGAGCAGTACTTC.

J is TRBJ1-5 and V is TRBV19; 8 nucleotides line up with TRBD1. Germline CDR1 and CDR2: LNHDA and SQIVND (reference sequence). The CDR3 sequence is 18 residues long. Trimming cost V 6 bases and J 0 bases; bases outside gene matches: 13. The CDR3 region has the DNA TGTGCCAGTAGCGCGGACAGGGCTGGGGTATATAGCAATCAGCCCCAGCATTTT. Amino acids: CASSADRAGVYSNQPQHF.

The gene calls are TRBV6-5 and TRBJ2-2; possibly TRBD1 for D (5 bases). Germline-derived CDR1 and CDR2 are MNHEY and SVGAGI. CDR3 length: 14 amino acids. V was clipped by 6 bases and J by 4 bases, with 12 bases between them. CDR3 DNA: TGTGCCAGCAGGAAGGGGATGGGCACCGGGGAGCTGTTTTTT. Its translation: CASRKGMGTGELFF.

CDR3 in amino acids: CASSQRGWASGIYTDTQYF. The CDR3 bases are TGCGCCAGCAGCCAGCGGGGCTGGGCTAGCGGGATATACACAGATACGCAGTATTTT. This chain connects TRBV4-1 to TRBJ2-3, with TRBD2 identical over 9 bases. This CDR3 has 19 amino acids. Per the germline V gene, CDR1 is MGHRA and CDR2 is YSYEKL. V lost 3 bases and J lost 2; bases outside the gene matches: 15.

The V call is TRBV12-5, the J call TRBJ2-2, with D hard to call. The CDR3 is 16 residues long. Trimming cost V 1 base and J 0 bases, with 9 bases left between them. Germline V gene sequence: CDR1 LGHNT, CDR2 FRNRAP. The CDR3 region has the DNA TGTGCTAGTGGTTTGGGATTGGGCACGAACACCGGGGAGCTGTTTTTT. As protein: CASGLGLGTNTGELFF.

This clone is a singleton in its sample. CDR3: CASSLDSYGYTF. Written as DNA, the CDR3 is TGCGCCAGCAGCCTCGACAGTTATGGCTACACCTTC. J is TRBJ1-2 and V is TRBV4-3; possibly TRBD1 for D (5 bases). Germline V gene sequence: CDR1 LGHNA, CDR2 YSLEER. This CDR3 is 12 amino acids long. V shed 4 bases and J shed 5 bases, with 8 bases lying between them.

The chain links TRBV5-1 to TRBJ1-2; 7 nucleotides agree with TRBD1. CDR1 and CDR2 from the germline V gene are SGHRS and YFSETQ. The CDR3 covers 15 residues. With V trimmed by 1 base and J by 2 bases, 5 bases remained unmatched. CDR3 sequence: CASSLLGGPNYGYTF. The CDR3 DNA reads as TGCGCCAGCAGCTTGTTAGGGGGCCCCAACTATGGCTACACCTTC.